Following are 27 T cell receptor beta chains from one sample sequenced in a study of Graves' ophthalmopathy and Graves' hyperthyroidism. Transcripts of RNA were the source for amplifying TCR beta CDR3 regions. First-round RT-PCR used HTBI primers; second-round multiplex PCR followed. MiXCR, applied by TCRdb to the multiplex PCR reads, yields one record per CDR3 protein. Among about 400,000 distinct CDR3 sequences listed, 20% to 25% were seen once. Sequencing input: peripheral blood. These receptors were collected from a woman between 18 and 30 years old with stable Graves' hyperthyroidism.

This clonotype was detected ten times or more. The chain joins TRBV7-2 to TRBJ1-2; no clear D gene. V was cut by 7 bases and J by 0 bases, with 15 bases left in between. The CDR3 sequence is 15 residues long. Germline lookup yields CDR1 SGHTA and CDR2 FQGNSA. The CDR3 DNA reads as TGTGCCAGCACCCCTGTTGGGGTAGCTAACTATGGCTACACCTTC. It codes for CASTPVGVANYGYTF.

The V gene is TRBV3-1, the J gene TRBJ2-7, with 10 positions matching TRBD2. From germline, CDR1 is LGHDT and CDR2 YNNKEL (reference sequence). V trimming: 5 bases; J trimming: 2 bases; junction bases outside the gene matches: 9. The CDR3 is made up of 16 amino acids. CDR3 bases: TGTGCCAGCAGCGAATTGGGACTAGCGAACCCCTACGAGCAGTACTTC. Its translation: CASSELGLANPYEQYF.

CDR3 nucleotide sequence: TGTGCCAGTAGGTTCGCCGGGACACATAACTATGGCTACACCTTC. This encodes CASRFAGTHNYGYTF. The rearrangement uses TRBV19 and TRBJ1-2; D is possibly TRBD1 (6 bases). The V end lost 6 bases, the J end lost 1 base, and 15 bases lay between the germline ends. Germline assignment: CDR1 LNHDA and CDR2 SQIVND (reference sequence). The CDR3 covers 15 residues.

In its sample, this clonotype was seen many times. This chain connects TRBV4-1 to TRBJ1-6; the D gene is possibly TRBD1 (5 bases). Looked up from germline, CDR1 is MGHRA and CDR2 is YSYEKL. The germline V and J ends were trimmed by 2 bases and 7 bases, with 12 bases remaining between them. The CDR3 is 15 amino acids. The CDR3 loop reads CASSQWDRINSPLHF. As DNA, the CDR3 is TGCGCCAGCAGCCAATGGGACCGGATCAATTCACCCCTCCACTTT.

V is TRBV30 and J is TRBJ2-7, with 9 bases lining up with TRBD1. There are 12 residues in the CDR3. Per germline, CDR1 GTSNPN and CDR2 SVGIG (reference sequence). The junction had 6 bases not matched to a gene; V was cut back by 3 bases and J by 9 bases. DNA of the CDR3: TGTGCCTGGAGGGACGACAGGGGGAGGCAGTACTTC. Translation: CAWRDDRGRQYF. Full variable domain (outside the CDR3, taken from reference TRBV30 and TRBJ2-7): SQTIHQWPATLVQPVGSPLSLECTVEGTSNPNLYWYRQAAGRGLQLLFYSVGIGQISSEVPQNLSASRPQDRQFILSSKKLLLSDSGFYLCAWRDDRGRQYFGPGTRLTVT.

This clonotype was seen ten or more times. The genes are TRBV20-1 and TRBJ2-7, with 7 nucleotides matching TRBD2. Germline trimming cut 3 bases from V and 1 base from J; bases unmatched to any gene: 6. This CDR3 has 14 amino acids. From germline, CDR1 is DFQATT and CDR2 SNEGSKA (reference sequence). For the CDR3, the DNA is TGCAGTGCTAGGGTGGCGGGAGCTTCCTACGAGCAGTACTTC. As protein: CSARVAGASYEQYF.

This clonotype was seen ten or more times. The chain is built from TRBV20-1 and TRBJ2-5, with D possibly TRBD1 on 6 matching bases. There are 16 residues in the CDR3. The germline gives CDR1 DFQATT, CDR2 SNEGSKA (reference sequence). V gave up 2 bases and J gave up 2 bases, with 18 bases separating them. The CDR3 DNA is TGCAGTGCTAGAAGTGAGTCAGGCGGACAGCAAGAGACCCAGTACTTC. Translation: CSARSESGGQQETQYF.

In its sample, this clonotype was seen a few times. The V call is TRBV20-1, the J call TRBJ2-6; D unresolved. The CDR3 has 15 residues. Germline V gene data show CDR1 as DFQATT and CDR2 as SNEGSKA (reference sequence). The V and J ends lost 2 bases and 2 bases respectively, with 10 bases between them. CDR3 DNA: TGCAGTGCTAGACAACACTGGGCTGGGGCCAACGTCCTGACTTTC. It translates to CSARQHWAGANVLTF.

This clonotype was found a few times. One base away lies a much larger clone, so this may be a sequencing read error. This chain connects TRBV4-3 to TRBJ1-2, with TRBD1 as a possible D gene (6 bases). Looked up from germline, CDR1 is LGHNA and CDR2 is YSLEER. The CDR3 runs 15 residues. V lost 4 bases to trimming and J lost 2 bases, with 14 bases between them. CDR3 DNA sequence: TGCGCCAGCAGCCGTCCGGGACAAACGAACTATGGCTACACCTTC. It codes for CASSRPGQTNYGYTF.

There are many counts of this clonotype. The gene calls are TRBV18 and TRBJ1-2, with D uncertain. The CDR3 is made up of 16 amino acids. From germline, CDR1 is KGHSH and CDR2 LQKENI. V was shortened by 3 bases and J by 2 bases, with 16 bases between the two germline ends. The CDR3 is CASSPRERDVNYGYTF. The CDR3 coding sequence is TGTGCCAGCTCACCGCGGGAACGGGATGTAAACTATGGCTACACCTTC.

The chain couples TRBV12-3 or TRBV12-4 to TRBJ1-1; 7 bases align to TRBD1. Trimming removed 6 bases from V and 6 bases from J; junction bases left unmatched: 7. The CDR3 has 13 residues. This CDR3 is CASRHDRAAEAFF. For the CDR3, the DNA is TGTGCCAGCAGACATGACAGGGCGGCTGAAGCTTTCTTT.

At least ten counts were recorded for this clonotype. This chain links TRBV12-3 or TRBV12-4 with TRBJ2-6, with no clear D. The CDR3 contains 16 residues. The ends were cut back, 0 bases at V and 0 bases at J, with 6 bases in the middle. The CDR3 nucleotides read TGTGCCAGCAGTTTAGCGACGATCTCTGGGGCCAACGTCCTGACTTTC. Its protein product is CASSLATISGANVLTF.

This clonotype has a count of ten or more. CDR3 DNA: TGTGCCAGCAGCGGAGGGACACGCTCAAACTATGGCTACACCTTC. Translated: CASSGGTRSNYGYTF. V and J are TRBV9 and TRBJ1-2, with D maybe TRBD1 (6 bases). V was pared by 3 bases and J by 2 bases, with 14 bases between. CDR1 SGDLS and CDR2 YYNGEE come from the germline V gene. The CDR3 length is 15 residues.

This clonotype was seen a handful of times. V usage is TRBV5-1 and J usage is TRBJ2-2; D is uncertain. CDR3 length equals 13 residues. V lost 0 bases, J lost 7 bases, and 7 bases lay in between. Germline loops: CDR1 SGHRS, CDR2 YFSETQ. CDR3 coding DNA: TGCGCCAGCAGCTTGGATCTTGGCGGGGAGCTGTTTTTT. Its translation: CASSLDLGGELFF.

This clonotype showed up many times. The CDR3 coding sequence is TGCGCCAGCAGTGTAGCTGTCGCCTACGAGCAGTACTTC. Amino acid sequence: CASSVAVAYEQYF. The V call is TRBV10-2, the J call TRBJ2-7; D ambiguous. Germline CDR1 reads WSHSY; CDR2 reads SAAADI. This CDR3 spans 13 amino acids. Trimming left V 4 bases short and J 2 bases short, with 9 bases between.

This chain connects TRBV25-1 to TRBJ2-5, with D perhaps TRBD2 (6 bases). The CDR3 loop spans 12 amino acids. Germline CDR1 is MGHDK and CDR2 is SYGVNS. Trimming removed 8 bases from V and 5 bases from J, with 12 bases in between. DNA for the CDR3: TGTGCCAGCGGAACTAGCTGGGAGACCCAGTACTTC. It specifies CASGTSWETQYF.

This clonotype was observed many times. The rearrangement joins TRBV20-1 to TRBJ2-7, with 8 bases lining up with TRBD2. The J segment lost 2 bases and the V segment lost 1 base, leaving 10 bases of the junction unmatched. Germline loops: CDR1 DFQATT, CDR2 SNEGSKA (reference sequence). This CDR3 contains 16 residues. CDR3 sequence: CSARGMGTRRAYEQYF. In DNA form, the CDR3 reads TGCAGTGCTAGAGGGATGGGGACTAGGCGAGCCTACGAGCAGTACTTC.

This clonotype has at least ten counts. The rearrangement links TRBV6-1 to TRBJ1-5; D perhaps matches TRBD1 (6 bases). The CDR3 has 15 amino acids. Germline V gene lookup returns CDR1 MNHNS and CDR2 SASEGT. The ends were cut back, 4 bases at V and 5 bases at J, with 15 bases in the middle. The CDR3 here is CASSVSGADDQPQHF. CDR3 DNA sequence: TGTGCCAGCAGTGTTTCGGGGGCGGACGATCAGCCCCAGCATTTT.

This clonotype was counted many times. This rearrangement joins TRBV12-3 or TRBV12-4 to TRBJ2-5, with D tentatively TRBD1 (7 bases). Trimming pared 6 bases from V and 9 bases from J, leaving 17 bases between. The CDR3 loop spans 13 amino acids. In DNA form, the CDR3 reads TGTGCCAGCAGCCGGACGGCAGGGGGGTCCCAGTACTTC. As protein: CASSRTAGGSQYF.

The sample holds many counts of this clonotype. A single base separates this from a much larger clone, so it may be a read error. V and J are TRBV20-1 and TRBJ1-6; D gene unclear. The CDR3 has 13 amino acids. Per germline, CDR1 DFQATT and CDR2 SNEGSKA (reference sequence). The DNA for the CDR3 is TGCAGTGCTAGAGATAACCTGAATTCACACCTCCACTTT. It encodes CSARDNLNSHLHF.

This clonotype has ten or more counts. The J gene is TRBJ1-5, the V gene TRBV27; 9 bases match TRBD1. The germline gives CDR1 MNHEY, CDR2 SMNVEV (reference sequence). There are 16 residues in the CDR3. V lost 5 bases and J lost 4; bases outside the gene matches: 9. The CDR3 region has the DNA TGTGCCAGCAGTACTTCACAGGGGGCGCTTAATCAGCCCCAGCATTTT. Translation: CASSTSQGALNQPQHF.

This clonotype has ten or more counts. The chain couples TRBV27 to TRBJ2-7; D gene unclear. The V gene's germline CDR1 is MNHEY and CDR2 SMNVEV (reference sequence). CDR3 length: 15 amino acids. Trimming removed 6 bases at V and 0 bases at J, with 15 bases between. The DNA of the CDR3 is TGTGCCAGCAGCCTAAGGACCGCGAGCTCCTACGAGCAGTACTTC. Protein: CASSLRTASSYEQYF.

This clonotype was recorded at least ten times. The chain recombines TRBV6-5 with TRBJ2-7; D is uncertain. V shed 0 bases and J shed 6 bases, with 12 bases lying between them. The CDR3 is made up of 14 amino acids. The germline gives CDR1 MNHEY, CDR2 SVGAGI. The CDR3, as DNA: TGTGCCAGCAGTTACTCGGTACACTTGGCCGAGCAGTACTTC. It codes for CASSYSVHLAEQYF.

The chain uses TRBV12-3 or TRBV12-4 and TRBJ1-1; D unclear. Trimming removed 0 bases at V and 8 bases at J, with 4 bases between. CDR3 length: 11 amino acids. The CDR3 DNA reads TGTGCCAGCAGTTTAGCTAAAGAAGCTTTCTTT. Translated: CASSLAKEAFF.

This clonotype was detected many times. The chain is built from TRBV7-2 and TRBJ1-2, with D perhaps matching TRBD1 (5 bases). The germline V gene encodes CDR1 SGHTA and CDR2 FQGNSA. Trimming took off 5 bases at V and 6 bases at J, with 16 bases between the two ends. This CDR3 has 14 residues. CDR3 sequence (DNA): TGTGCCAGCAGCCTCCGGGGAGGGGTGGATGGCTACACCTTC. Protein product: CASSLRGGVDGYTF.

The CDR3 region has the DNA TGTGCCAGCAGGCAGGGGACCCGGGAGCTGTTTTTT. Protein: CASRQGTRELFF. The V gene is TRBV12-3 or TRBV12-4, the J gene TRBJ2-2, with a weak D call TRBD1 (6 bases). V was trimmed by 6 bases and J by 9 bases, leaving 11 bases between them. This CDR3 comprises 12 residues.

This clonotype was counted only a few times. The V and J genes are TRBV29-1 and TRBJ2-7, with 12 bases aligning to TRBD2. V lost 6 bases to trimming and J lost 3 bases; unmatched junction nucleotides: 12. CDR3 length: 16 amino acids. Germline assignment: CDR1 SQVTM and CDR2 ANQGSEA. CDR3 residues: CSVAGLAGSKIYEQYF. The DNA of the CDR3 is TGCAGCGTGGCCGGACTAGCGGGATCTAAAATCTACGAGCAGTACTTC.